Shown below are 29 T cell receptor beta chains from a single sample sequenced in a study of T cells after yellow fever vaccination. TCRdb recomputed calls from the 5' RACE reads with MiXCR, one row per CDR3 protein. The sample includes around 590,000 distinct CDR3 sequences, 9% to 15% of them seen just once. This sample comprised PBMCs, obtained on the day of the yellow fever booster vaccination. These receptors were collected from a man between 25 and 39 years old who received the YFV17D yellow fever vaccine.

This clonotype was seen only a few times. The DNA for the CDR3 is TGTGCCAGCAGCCAAGAGTCTTCTCGTGGCTACACCTTC. As protein: CASSQESSRGYTF. The chain carries TRBV3-1 and TRBJ1-2; D is uncertain. The CDR3 is 13 residues long. Germline loops: CDR1 LGHDT, CDR2 YNNKEL (reference sequence). V lost 0 bases and J lost 7, with 9 bases in between.

This chain uses TRBV2 with TRBJ1-4; tentative D call: TRBD1 (6 bases). From germline, CDR1 is SNHLY and CDR2 FYNNEI. V was shortened by 7 bases and J by 5 bases, with 17 bases between the two germline ends. The CDR3 extends over 15 amino acids. Here the CDR3 reads CASTPRQAQNEKLFF. The CDR3 bases are TGTGCCAGCACCCCCAGACAGGCCCAGAATGAAAAACTGTTTTTT. Full variable domain (missing parts from reference TRBV2 and TRBJ1-4): EPEVTQTPSHQVTQMGQEVILRCVPISNHLYFYWYRQILGQKVEFLVSFYNNEISEKSEIFDDQFSVERPDGSNFTLKIRSTKLEDSAMYFCASTPRQAQNEKLFFGSGTQLSVL.

This clonotype was observed a few times. This sequence joins TRBV29-1 and TRBJ2-3; 8 nucleotides agree with TRBD2. The CDR3 totals 14 residues. Trimming removed 8 bases from V and 3 bases from J; junction bases left unmatched: 10. Per germline, CDR1 SQVTM and CDR2 ANQGSEA. The CDR3, as DNA: TGCAGCACCCCGGGTAGCGGGATTACAGATACGCAGTATTTT. Its translation: CSTPGSGITDTQYF.

V usage is TRBV4-2 and J usage is TRBJ1-4; a weak D match, TRBD1 (6 bases). Trimming took off 4 bases at V and 4 bases at J, with 10 bases between the two ends. Germline V gene sequence: CDR1 LGHNA, CDR2 YNFKEQ. The CDR3 length is 14 residues. This CDR3 is CASSLGQNNEKLFF. As DNA, the CDR3 is TGTGCCAGCAGCCTCGGACAGAATAATGAAAAACTGTTTTTT.

This clonotype showed up just a few times. This rearrangement joins TRBV28 to TRBJ2-1; D perhaps matches TRBD1 (5 bases). Germline assignment: CDR1 MDHEN and CDR2 SYDVKM. The CDR3 contains 15 residues. V lost 8 bases to trimming and J lost 3 bases, with 17 bases between them. The CDR3, as DNA: TGTGCCAGCCTGGGGTACCAGGGCCACTACAATGAGCAGTTCTTC. Amino acids: CASLGYQGHYNEQFF.

This chain uses TRBV27 with TRBJ1-2; D uncertain. Germline CDR1 is MNHEY and CDR2 is SMNVEV (reference sequence). V was shortened by 10 bases and J by 5 bases, with 11 bases between the two germline ends. The CDR3 covers 11 residues. The CDR3 nucleotides are TGTGCCACCCTAGGATTTTATGGCTACACCTTC. This encodes CATLGFYGYTF.

There are many counts of this clonotype. This chain uses TRBV5-5 with TRBJ2-1; the D call may be TRBD1 or TRBD2 (5 bases each). This CDR3 is 15 amino acids long. Between the trimmed V and J ends, which lost 4 bases and 4 bases, there was a span of 15 bases. CDR1 and CDR2 (germline): SGHKS, YYEKEE (reference sequence). DNA for the CDR3: TGTGCCAGCAGCGATCAGGGAGAGATTTACAATGAGCAGTTCTTC. As protein: CASSDQGEIYNEQFF.

This clonotype was found a few times. The chain combines TRBV7-8 with TRBJ2-1; TRBD2 might be the D (6 bases). V gave up 7 bases and J gave up 0 bases, with 16 bases separating them. Germline CDR1 SGHVS, CDR2 FQNEAQ. The CDR3 totals 16 residues. The CDR3 bases are TGTGCCAGCACCCTCGGACGGGGGAGCTCCTACAATGAGCAGTTCTTC. It codes for CASTLGRGSSYNEQFF.

This chain joins TRBV7-2 and TRBJ2-5; 14 bases line up with TRBD2. This CDR3 spans 16 amino acids. J lost 7 bases, V lost 4 bases, and 8 bases had no gene match. Per germline, CDR1 SGHTA and CDR2 FQGNSA. CDR3 sequence: CASSSGLAGAEGTQYF. DNA for the CDR3: TGTGCCAGCAGCTCGGGACTAGCGGGAGCCGAAGGGACCCAGTACTTC.

This clonotype was seen a few times. This chain links TRBV7-9 with TRBJ2-7, with 9 bases lining up with TRBD2. V lost 0 bases, J lost 3 bases, and 6 bases stayed unmatched. The germline CDR1 and CDR2 sequences are SEHNR and FQNEAQ (reference sequence). The CDR3 is 16 residues long. CDR3 DNA sequence: TGTGCCAGCAGCTTAGCGCGGGGTAGCGGGAGCTACGAGCAGTACTTC. Amino acid sequence: CASSLARGSGSYEQYF.

This clonotype has only a few counts. The V gene is TRBV24-1, the J gene TRBJ2-4; D possibly corresponds to TRBD2 (6 bases). Deletions cut 3 bases from V and 13 bases from J, with 15 bases between. The CDR3 is 13 residues long. Germline CDR1 is KGHDR and CDR2 is SFDVKD. CDR3 nucleotides: TGTGCCACCAGTGATACTGGGGGGTCGGAACAGTACTTC. Residues: CATSDTGGSEQYF.

V usage is TRBV7-2 and J usage is TRBJ1-1; D gene uncertain. The germline V and J ends were trimmed by 1 base and 4 bases, with 13 bases remaining between them. CDR1 and CDR2 from the germline V gene are SGHTA and FQGNSA. The CDR3 contains 15 residues. The chain's CDR3 is CASSLVIIPPTEAFF. CDR3 DNA sequence: TGTGCCAGCAGCTTAGTTATCATCCCCCCCACTGAAGCTTTCTTT. The whole variable domain, remainder taken from reference TRBV7-2 and TRBJ1-1, is GAGVSQSPSNKVTEKGKDVELRCDPISGHTALYWYRQSLGQGLEFLIYFQGNSAPDKSGLPSDRFSAERTGGSVSTLTIQRTQQEDSAVYLCASSLVIIPPTEAFFGQGTRLTVV.

A few counts support this clonotype. The genes are TRBV6-2 or TRBV6-3 and TRBJ2-5, with D perhaps matching TRBD2 (6 bases). The CDR3 covers 15 residues. The ends were cut back, 7 bases at V and 3 bases at J, with 18 bases in the middle. The germline V gene encodes CDR1 MNHEY and CDR2 SVGEGT. The CDR3 sequence is CASTRPGLREETQYF. Written as DNA, the CDR3 is TGTGCCAGCACCAGACCGGGACTTCGAGAAGAGACCCAGTACTTC.

The V call is TRBV9, the J call TRBJ2-1; tentatively, D is TRBD2 (6 bases). CDR1 is SGDLS and CDR2 is YYNGEE in the germline V gene. This CDR3 is 14 amino acids long. Deletions cut 7 bases from V and 5 bases from J, with 16 bases between. The CDR3 spells CASGGSGLNNEQFF. The CDR3 region has the DNA TGTGCCAGCGGTGGAAGCGGGCTAAACAATGAGCAGTTCTTC. The whole variable domain, filled in from reference TRBV9 and TRBJ2-1, reads DSGVTQTPKHLITATGQRVTLRCSPRSGDLSVYWYQQSLDQGLQFLIQYYNGEERAKGNILERFSAQQFPDLHSELNLSSLELGDSALYFCASGGSGLNNEQFFGPGTRLTVL.

This clonotype has more than one count but fewer than ten. The chain combines TRBV10-3 with TRBJ2-2; 9 bases fit TRBD1. V lost 3 bases, J lost 6 bases, and 8 bases stayed unmatched. Germline CDR1 and CDR2: ENHRY and SYGVKD. The CDR3 length is 16 residues. CDR3 bases: TGTGCCATCAGTGACAAGACAGGGGGGTTATCCGGGGAGCTGTTTTTT. This gives the protein CAISDKTGGLSGELFF.

This clonotype was detected once. The chain recombines TRBV20-1 with TRBJ1-5, with no clear D. The CDR3 loop spans 15 amino acids. Looked up from germline, CDR1 is DFQATT and CDR2 is SNEGSKA (reference sequence). CDR3 loop: CFASGPSPDNQPQHF. CDR3 in DNA: TGCTTTGCTAGTGGTCCGAGTCCTGATAATCAGCCCCAGCATTTT.

This clonotype was observed a few times. The CDR3 protein is CASSLAGQTNTEAFF. CDR3 DNA: TGCGCCAGCAGCTTGGCAGGACAGACGAACACTGAAGCTTTCTTT. The J gene is TRBJ1-1, the V gene TRBV5-1, with a tentative D call TRBD1 (6 bases). V was cut by 0 bases and J by 1 base, with 10 bases left in between. The CDR3 covers 15 residues. The germline V gene has CDR1 SGHRS and CDR2 YFSETQ.

The chain uses TRBV11-3 and TRBJ2-5; D is uncertain. V dropped 4 bases and J dropped 0 bases, with 6 bases sitting between them. CDR3 length: 13 residues. The V gene's germline CDR1 is SGHNT and CDR2 YENEEA. CDR3 nucleotides: TGTGCCAGCAGCTCTTCGTACCAAGAGACCCAGTACTTC. Translation: CASSSSYQETQYF.

The table lists this clonotype with a few counts. The J gene is TRBJ2-7, the V gene TRBV20-1, with a tentative D call TRBD2 (5 bases). This CDR3 spans 12 amino acids. Trimming stripped 4 bases from V and 4 bases from J, with 11 bases between. Germline loops: CDR1 DFQATT, CDR2 SNEGSKA (reference sequence). The CDR3 loop is CSATTGGYEQYF. The CDR3 nucleotides read TGCAGTGCTACCACTGGAGGATACGAGCAGTACTTC.

This clonotype was seen repeatedly, ten times or more. The chain carries TRBV20-1 and TRBJ2-1; 10 positions agree with TRBD2. Germline V gives CDR1 DFQATT, CDR2 SNEGSKA (reference sequence). Germline trimming cut 2 bases from V and 5 bases from J; bases unmatched to any gene: 9. The CDR3 totals 16 residues. For the CDR3, the DNA is TGCAGTGCTAGAAGGTCTAGCGGGAGTTTCAACAATGAGCAGTTCTTC. Translating gives CSARRSSGSFNNEQFF.

This clonotype came up a few times. The chain couples TRBV9 to TRBJ2-2; TRBD2 might be the D (6 bases). V was pared by 5 bases and J by 8 bases, with 13 bases between. The CDR3 has 13 amino acids. The germline CDR1 and CDR2 sequences are SGDLS and YYNGEE. As DNA, the CDR3 is TGTGCCAGCAGTCCTTTGAGCGGGGGGGAGCTGTTTTTT. It translates to CASSPLSGGELFF.

V is TRBV5-1 and J is TRBJ2-7; the match to TRBD1 covers 9 bases. The V gene's germline CDR1 is SGHRS and CDR2 YFSETQ. With V trimmed by 4 bases and J by 7 bases, 12 bases remained unmatched. The CDR3 runs to 15 residues. The CDR3 sequence is CASSGAGTGSQEQYF. CDR3 nucleotide sequence: TGCGCCAGCAGCGGGGCCGGGACAGGGTCGCAAGAGCAGTACTTC.

This clonotype was recorded a few times. The V gene is TRBV18, the J gene TRBJ2-1; D not resolved. Trimming stripped 3 bases from V and 6 bases from J, with 12 bases between. Germline CDR1 is KGHSH and CDR2 is LQKENI. The CDR3 loop spans 14 amino acids. CDR3 region: CASSPDRSGNEQFF. The CDR3, as DNA: TGTGCCAGCTCACCGGACCGGAGTGGCAATGAGCAGTTCTTC.

V is TRBV27 and J is TRBJ2-2; D gene uncertain. CDR3 length equals 12 residues. CDR1 is MNHEY, CDR2 SMNVEV, per germline (reference sequence). Trimming left V 8 bases short and J 7 bases short, with 11 bases between. The CDR3 region is CASGSRVGELFF. Here the CDR3 DNA reads TGTGCCAGCGGGTCCCGGGTCGGGGAGCTGTTTTTT.

The V call is TRBV7-2, the J call TRBJ2-7, with D possibly being TRBD1 (6 bases). Trimming took off 4 bases at V and 1 base at J, with 14 bases between the two ends. CDR1 is SGHTA, CDR2 FQGNSA, per germline. The CDR3 contains 15 residues. The CDR3 DNA follows: TGTGCCAGCAGCTCCTATCTTGGGACATCCTACGAGCAGTACTTC. Translation gives CASSSYLGTSYEQYF.

The chain links TRBV20-1 to TRBJ2-3; the D gene is possibly TRBD2 (5 bases). The ends were cut back, 1 base at V and 0 bases at J, with 8 bases in the middle. Germline CDR1 and CDR2: DFQATT and SNEGSKA (reference sequence). The CDR3 contains 14 residues. In DNA, the CDR3 is TGCAGTGCTAGAGGGCGCGGGAGCACAGATACGCAGTATTTT. The encoded protein is CSARGRGSTDTQYF.

This clonotype was seen many times. The V gene is TRBV12-3 or TRBV12-4, the J gene TRBJ2-1; possibly TRBD2 for D (6 bases). The V end lost 6 bases, the J end lost 3 bases, and 12 bases lay between the germline ends. The CDR3 consists of 14 residues. The CDR3, as DNA: TGTGCCAGCAGAAATGGCGGGAACTACAATGAGCAGTTCTTC. It is translated as CASRNGGNYNEQFF.

The chain links TRBV5-6 to TRBJ1-2, with a possible D match to TRBD1 (6 bases). V was cut by 4 bases and J by 1 base, with 14 bases left in between. CDR3 length: 15 residues. Germline-derived CDR1 and CDR2 are SGHDT and YYEEEE. CDR3 coding DNA: TGTGCCAGCAGCGCGACCACAGGGTATAACTATGGCTACACCTTC. Encoded protein: CASSATTGYNYGYTF.

The rearrangement uses TRBV24-1 and TRBJ1-1; the match to TRBD1 covers 7 bases. With 3 bases clipped from V and 1 base from J, the junction kept 13 bases outside the gene matches. The germline gives CDR1 KGHDR, CDR2 SFDVKD. The CDR3 length is 18 residues. CDR3 amino acids: CATSDGGVAGGTNTEAFF. The DNA of the CDR3 is TGTGCCACCAGTGATGGCGGGGTGGCAGGGGGGACGAACACTGAAGCTTTCTTT.